This T cell receptor (beta chain) originates from a study of blood T cell repertoires in COVID-19. Original processing methods: Scientists estimated how many nucleated cells there were by amplifying reference gene primers. Sequenced by immunoSEQ multiplex PCR; TCRdb stores in-frame clones only, minus some. V, J and clone size are taken as reported in that table, and D and trimming were inferred from the DNA itself. The sample gives 200,000 to 300,000 clones, about 88% of which show up once; roughly 5.6% is in the top ten. The trim removed 4 bases at V and 4 bases at J, leaving 14 bases unmatched. The CDR3 totals 18 residues. Per germline, CDR1 SGHRS and CDR2 YFSETQ.

Specimen: peripheral blood. The chain recombines TRBV5-1 with TRBJ2-1; 10 bases align to TRBD1. This receptor was obtained from a woman aged 55-75 years with COVID-19, enrolled during active disease. CDR3 sequence reads: CASSTRPRQGAFYNEQFF. CDR3 nucleotide sequence: TGCGCCAGCAGCACCCGACCAAGACAGGGGGCGTTTTACAATGAGCAGTTCTTC. Full variable domain (missing parts from reference TRBV5-1 and TRBJ2-1): KAGVTQTPRYLIKTRGQQVTLSCSPISGHRSVSWYQQTPGQGLQFLFEYFSETQRNKGNFPGRFSGRQFSNSRSEMNVSTLELGDSALYLCASSTRPRQGAFYNEQFFGPGTRLTVL.